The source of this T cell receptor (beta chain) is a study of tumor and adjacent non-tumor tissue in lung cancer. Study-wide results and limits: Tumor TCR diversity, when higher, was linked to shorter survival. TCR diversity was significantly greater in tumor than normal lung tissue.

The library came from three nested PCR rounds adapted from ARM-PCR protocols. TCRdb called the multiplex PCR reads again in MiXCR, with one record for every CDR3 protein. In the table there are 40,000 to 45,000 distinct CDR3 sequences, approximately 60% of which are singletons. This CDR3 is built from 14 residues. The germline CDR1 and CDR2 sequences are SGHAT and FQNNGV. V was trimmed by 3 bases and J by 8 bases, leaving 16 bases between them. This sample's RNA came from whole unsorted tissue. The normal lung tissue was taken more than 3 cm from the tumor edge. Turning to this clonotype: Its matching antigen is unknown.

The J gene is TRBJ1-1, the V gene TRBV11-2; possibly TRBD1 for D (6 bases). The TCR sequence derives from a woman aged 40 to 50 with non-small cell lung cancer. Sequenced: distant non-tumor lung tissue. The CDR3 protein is CASSFFSQGLEAFF. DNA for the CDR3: TGTGCCAGCAGCTTTTTCAGCCAGGGGTTGGAAGCTTTCTTT.